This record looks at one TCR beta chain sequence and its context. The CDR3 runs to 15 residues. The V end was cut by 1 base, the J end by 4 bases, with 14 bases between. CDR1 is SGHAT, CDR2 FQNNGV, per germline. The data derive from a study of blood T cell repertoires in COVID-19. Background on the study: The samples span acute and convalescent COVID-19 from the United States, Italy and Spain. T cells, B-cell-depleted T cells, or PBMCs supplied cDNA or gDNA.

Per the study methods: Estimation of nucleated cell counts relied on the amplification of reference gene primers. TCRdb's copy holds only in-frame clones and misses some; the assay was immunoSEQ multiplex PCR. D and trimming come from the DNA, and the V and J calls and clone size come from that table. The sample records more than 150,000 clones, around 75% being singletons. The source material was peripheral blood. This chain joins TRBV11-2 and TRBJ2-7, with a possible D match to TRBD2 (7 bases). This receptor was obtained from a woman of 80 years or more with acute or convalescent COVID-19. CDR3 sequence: CASSLVRGGGYEQYF. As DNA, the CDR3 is TGTGCCAGCAGCTTAGTGAGAGGGGGGGGATACGAGCAGTACTTC.